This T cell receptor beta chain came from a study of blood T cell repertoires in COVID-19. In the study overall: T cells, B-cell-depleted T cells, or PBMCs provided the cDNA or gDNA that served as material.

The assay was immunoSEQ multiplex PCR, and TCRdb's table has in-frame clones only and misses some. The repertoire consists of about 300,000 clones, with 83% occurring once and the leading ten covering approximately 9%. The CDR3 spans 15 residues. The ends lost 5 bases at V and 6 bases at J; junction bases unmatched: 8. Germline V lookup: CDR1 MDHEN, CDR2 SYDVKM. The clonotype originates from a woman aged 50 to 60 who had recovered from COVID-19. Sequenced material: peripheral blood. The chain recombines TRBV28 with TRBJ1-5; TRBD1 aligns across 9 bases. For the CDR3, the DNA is TGTGCCAGCAGTCCCTCGGGACAGGGCCCTCAGCCCCAGCATTTT. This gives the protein CASSPSGQGPQPQHF. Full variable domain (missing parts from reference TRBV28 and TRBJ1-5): DVKVTQSSRYLVKRTGEKVFLECVQDMDHENMFWYRQDPGLGLRLIYFSYDVKMKEKGDIPEGYSVSREKKERFSLILESASTNQTSMYLCASSPSGQGPQPQHFGDGTRLSIL.